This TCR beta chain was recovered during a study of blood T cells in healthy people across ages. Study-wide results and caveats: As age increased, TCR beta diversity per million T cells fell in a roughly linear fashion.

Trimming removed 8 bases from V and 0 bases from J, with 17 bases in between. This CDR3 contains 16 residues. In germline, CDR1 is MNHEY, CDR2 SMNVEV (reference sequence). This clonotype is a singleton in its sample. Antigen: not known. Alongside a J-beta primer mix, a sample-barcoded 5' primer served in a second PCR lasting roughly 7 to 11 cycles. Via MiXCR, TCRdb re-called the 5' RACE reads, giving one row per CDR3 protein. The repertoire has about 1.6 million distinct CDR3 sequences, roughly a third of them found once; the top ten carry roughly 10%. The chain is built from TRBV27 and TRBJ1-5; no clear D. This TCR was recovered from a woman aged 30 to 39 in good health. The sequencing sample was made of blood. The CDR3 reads CASGLPMGYSNQPQHF. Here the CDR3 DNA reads TGTGCCAGCGGCCTACCTATGGGTTATAGCAATCAGCCCCAGCATTTT.